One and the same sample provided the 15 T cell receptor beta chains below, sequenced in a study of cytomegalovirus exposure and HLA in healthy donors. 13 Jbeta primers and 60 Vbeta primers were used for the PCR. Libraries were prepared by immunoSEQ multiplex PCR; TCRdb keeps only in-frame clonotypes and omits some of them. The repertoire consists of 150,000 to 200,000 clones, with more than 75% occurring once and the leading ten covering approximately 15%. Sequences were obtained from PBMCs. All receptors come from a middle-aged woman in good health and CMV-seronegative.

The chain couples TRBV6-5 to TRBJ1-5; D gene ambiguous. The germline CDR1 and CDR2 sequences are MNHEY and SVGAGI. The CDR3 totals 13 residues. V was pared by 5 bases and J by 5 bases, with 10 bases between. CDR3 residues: CASSLRVHQPQHF. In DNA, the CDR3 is TGTGCCAGCAGTCTCCGGGTTCATCAGCCCCAGCATTTT.

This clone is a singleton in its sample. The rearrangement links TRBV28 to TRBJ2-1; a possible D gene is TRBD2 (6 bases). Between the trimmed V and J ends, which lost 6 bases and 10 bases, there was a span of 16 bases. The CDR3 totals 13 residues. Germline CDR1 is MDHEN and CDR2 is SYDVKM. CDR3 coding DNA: TGTGCCAGCAGCATATCCGGGGGTGGGGAGCAGTTCTTC. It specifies CASSISGGGEQFF. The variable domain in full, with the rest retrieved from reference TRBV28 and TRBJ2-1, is DVKVTQSSRYLVKRTGEKVFLECVQDMDHENMFWYRQDPGLGLRLIYFSYDVKMKEKGDIPEGYSVSREKKERFSLILESASTNQTSMYLCASSISGGGEQFFGPGTRLTVL.

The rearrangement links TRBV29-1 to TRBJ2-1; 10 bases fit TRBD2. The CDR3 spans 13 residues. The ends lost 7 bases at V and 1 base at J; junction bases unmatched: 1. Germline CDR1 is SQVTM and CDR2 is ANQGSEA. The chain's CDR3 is CSGTSGSYNEQFF. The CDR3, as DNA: TGCAGCGGGACTAGCGGTTCCTACAATGAGCAGTTCTTC.

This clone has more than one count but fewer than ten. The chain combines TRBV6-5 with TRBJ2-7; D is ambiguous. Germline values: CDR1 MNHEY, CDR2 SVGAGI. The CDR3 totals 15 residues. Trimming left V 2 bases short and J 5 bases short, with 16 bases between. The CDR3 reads CASSYGSRRPNEQYF. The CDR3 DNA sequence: TGTGCCAGCAGTTACGGGTCTCGGCGGCCCAACGAGCAGTACTTC.

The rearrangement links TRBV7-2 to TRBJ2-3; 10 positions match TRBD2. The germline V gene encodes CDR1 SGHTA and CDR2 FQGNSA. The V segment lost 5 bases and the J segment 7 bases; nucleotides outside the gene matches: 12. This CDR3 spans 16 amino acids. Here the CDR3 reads CASSPLPAGGRNTQYF. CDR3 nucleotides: TGTGCCAGCAGCCCCCTCCCAGCGGGGGGGCGAAATACGCAGTATTTT. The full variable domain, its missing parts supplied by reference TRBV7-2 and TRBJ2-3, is GAGVSQSPSNKVTEKGKDVELRCDPISGHTALYWYRQSLGQGLEFLIYFQGNSAPDKSGLPSDRFSAERTGGSVSTLTIQRTQQEDSAVYLCASSPLPAGGRNTQYFGPGTRLTVL.

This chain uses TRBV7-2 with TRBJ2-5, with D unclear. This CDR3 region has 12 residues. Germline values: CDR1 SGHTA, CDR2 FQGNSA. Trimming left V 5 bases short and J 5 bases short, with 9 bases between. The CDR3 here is CASSEVRETQYF. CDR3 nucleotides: TGTGCCAGCAGCGAGGTGCGGGAGACCCAGTACTTC.

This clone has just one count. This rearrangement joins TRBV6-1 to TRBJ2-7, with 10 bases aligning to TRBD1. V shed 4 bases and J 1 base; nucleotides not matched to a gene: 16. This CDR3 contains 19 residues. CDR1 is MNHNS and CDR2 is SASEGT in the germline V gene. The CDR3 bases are TGTGCCAGCAGTGGCCGACAGGGGGCTACCCAAGGGTGGTCCTACGAGCAGTACTTC. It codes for CASSGRQGATQGWSYEQYF.

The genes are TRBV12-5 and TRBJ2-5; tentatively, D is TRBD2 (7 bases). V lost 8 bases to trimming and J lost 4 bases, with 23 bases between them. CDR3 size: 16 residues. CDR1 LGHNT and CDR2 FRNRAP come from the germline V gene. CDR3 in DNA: TGTGCTAGTCAAGAGGGGGGGCTAGGGCTTCGAGAGACCCAGTACTTC. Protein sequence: CASQEGGLGLRETQYF.

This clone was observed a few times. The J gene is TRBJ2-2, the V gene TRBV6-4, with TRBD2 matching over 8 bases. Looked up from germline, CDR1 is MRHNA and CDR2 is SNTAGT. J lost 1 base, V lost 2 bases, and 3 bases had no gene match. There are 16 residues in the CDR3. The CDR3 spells CASSDAAGGNTGELFF. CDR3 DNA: TGTGCCAGCAGTGACGCGGCGGGGGGGAACACCGGGGAGCTGTTTTTT.

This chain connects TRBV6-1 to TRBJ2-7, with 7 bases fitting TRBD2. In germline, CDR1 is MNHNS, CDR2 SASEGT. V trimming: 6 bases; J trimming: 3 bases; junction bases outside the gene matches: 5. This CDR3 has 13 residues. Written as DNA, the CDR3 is TGTGCCAGCAGGACTAGCTTAAACTACGAGCAGTACTTC. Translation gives CASRTSLNYEQYF.

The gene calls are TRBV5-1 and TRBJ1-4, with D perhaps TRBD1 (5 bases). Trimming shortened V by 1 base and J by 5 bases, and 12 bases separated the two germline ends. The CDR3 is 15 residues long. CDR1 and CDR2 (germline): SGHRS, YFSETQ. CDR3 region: CASSLKQVSNEKLFF. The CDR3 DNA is TGCGCCAGCAGCTTGAAACAGGTCTCAAATGAAAAACTGTTTTTT.

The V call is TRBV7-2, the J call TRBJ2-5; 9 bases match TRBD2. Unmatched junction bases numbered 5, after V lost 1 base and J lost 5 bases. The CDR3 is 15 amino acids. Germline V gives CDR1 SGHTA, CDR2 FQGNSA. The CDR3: CASSLEGTSRETQYF. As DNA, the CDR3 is TGTGCCAGCAGCTTAGAGGGGACTAGCAGGGAGACCCAGTACTTC.

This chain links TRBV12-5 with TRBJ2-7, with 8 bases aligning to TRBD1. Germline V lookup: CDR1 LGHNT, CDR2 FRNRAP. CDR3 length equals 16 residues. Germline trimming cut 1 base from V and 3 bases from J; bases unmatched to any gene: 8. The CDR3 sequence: CASGLDAGQGLYEQYF. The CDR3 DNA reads TGTGCTAGTGGTTTGGATGCCGGACAGGGACTCTACGAGCAGTACTTC.

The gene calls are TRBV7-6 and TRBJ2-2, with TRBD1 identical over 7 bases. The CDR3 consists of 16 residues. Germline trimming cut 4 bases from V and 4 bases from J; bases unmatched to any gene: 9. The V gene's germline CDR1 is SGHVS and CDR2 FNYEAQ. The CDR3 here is CASSSTTTGVTGELFF. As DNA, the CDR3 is TGTGCCAGCAGCTCCACCACCACAGGGGTCACCGGGGAGCTGTTTTTT.

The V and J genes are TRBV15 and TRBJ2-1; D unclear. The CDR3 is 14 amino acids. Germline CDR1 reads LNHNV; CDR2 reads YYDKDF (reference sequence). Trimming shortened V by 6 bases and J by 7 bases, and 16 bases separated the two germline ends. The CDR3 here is CATRSISEVNEQFF. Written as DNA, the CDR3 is TGTGCCACCAGGTCAATATCCGAGGTAAATGAGCAGTTCTTC.